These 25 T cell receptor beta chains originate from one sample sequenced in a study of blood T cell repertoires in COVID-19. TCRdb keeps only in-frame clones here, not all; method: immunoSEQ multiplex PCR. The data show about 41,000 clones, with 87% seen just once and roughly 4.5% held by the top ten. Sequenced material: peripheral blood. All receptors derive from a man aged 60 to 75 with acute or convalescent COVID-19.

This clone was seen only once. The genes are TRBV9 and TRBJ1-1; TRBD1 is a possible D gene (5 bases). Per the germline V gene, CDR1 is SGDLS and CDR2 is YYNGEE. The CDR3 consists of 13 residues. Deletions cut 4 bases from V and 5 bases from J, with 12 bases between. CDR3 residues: CASSTQSGTEAFF. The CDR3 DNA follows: TGTGCCAGCAGCACCCAATCAGGGACTGAAGCTTTCTTT.

DNA of the CDR3: TGTGCCAGCAGCGCCCAAGGGCGGGGGGGCGGATACAATGAGCAGTTCTTC. Protein: CASSAQGRGGGYNEQFF. The chain uses TRBV9 and TRBJ2-1; 9 bases align to TRBD2. V lost 3 bases, J lost 4 bases, and 11 bases stayed unmatched. Germline values: CDR1 SGDLS, CDR2 YYNGEE. CDR3 length: 17 residues.

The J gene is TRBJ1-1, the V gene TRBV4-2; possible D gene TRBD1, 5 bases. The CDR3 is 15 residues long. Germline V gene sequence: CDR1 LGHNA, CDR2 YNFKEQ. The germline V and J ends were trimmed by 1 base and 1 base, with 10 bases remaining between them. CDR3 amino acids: CASSQAWGENTEAFF. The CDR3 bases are TGTGCCAGCAGCCAAGCGTGGGGGGAGAACACTGAAGCTTTCTTT.

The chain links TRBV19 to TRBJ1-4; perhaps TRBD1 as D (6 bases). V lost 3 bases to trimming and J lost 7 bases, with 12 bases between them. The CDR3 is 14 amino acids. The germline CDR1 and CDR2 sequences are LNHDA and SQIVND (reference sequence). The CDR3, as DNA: TGTGCCAGTAGTATGTGGACAGTCCCTGAAAAACTGTTTTTT. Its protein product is CASSMWTVPEKLFF.

CDR3 nucleotides: TGTGCCAGCAGTAACAGGGGGCGCAGACAGCCCCAGCATTTT. Amino acids: CASSNRGRRQPQHF. This sequence joins TRBV2 and TRBJ1-5; 9 bases are shared with TRBD1. This CDR3 region has 14 residues. Trimming cost V 5 bases and J 7 bases; bases outside gene matches: 6. The germline CDR1 and CDR2 sequences are SNHLY and FYNNEI.

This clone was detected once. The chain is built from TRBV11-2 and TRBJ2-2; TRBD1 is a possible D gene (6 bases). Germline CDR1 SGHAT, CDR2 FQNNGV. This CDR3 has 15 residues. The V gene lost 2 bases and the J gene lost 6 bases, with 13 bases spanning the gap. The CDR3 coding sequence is TGTGCCAGCAGCTTACAAGTGGGGGCTGCCGGGGAGCTGTTTTTT. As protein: CASSLQVGAAGELFF.

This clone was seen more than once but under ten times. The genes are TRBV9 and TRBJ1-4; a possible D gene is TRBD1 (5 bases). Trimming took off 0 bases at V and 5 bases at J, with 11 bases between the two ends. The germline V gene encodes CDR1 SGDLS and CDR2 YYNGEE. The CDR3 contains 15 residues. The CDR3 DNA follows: TGTGCCAGCAGCGTAGGTAGGGGAGGGAATGAAAAACTGTTTTTT. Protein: CASSVGRGGNEKLFF.

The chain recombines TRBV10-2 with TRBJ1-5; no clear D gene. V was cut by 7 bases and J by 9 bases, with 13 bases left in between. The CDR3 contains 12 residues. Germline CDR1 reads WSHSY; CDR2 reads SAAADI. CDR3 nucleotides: TGCGCCAGCACAACCCCCCCCGGGCCCCAGCATTTT. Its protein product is CASTTPPGPQHF.

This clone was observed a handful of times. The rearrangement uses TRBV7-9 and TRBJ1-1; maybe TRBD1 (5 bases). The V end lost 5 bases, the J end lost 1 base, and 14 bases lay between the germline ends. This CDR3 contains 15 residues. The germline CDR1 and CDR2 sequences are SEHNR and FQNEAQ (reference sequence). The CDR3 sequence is CASSPDTAQNTEAFF. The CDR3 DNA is TGTGCCAGCAGCCCGGACACGGCCCAGAACACTGAAGCTTTCTTT.

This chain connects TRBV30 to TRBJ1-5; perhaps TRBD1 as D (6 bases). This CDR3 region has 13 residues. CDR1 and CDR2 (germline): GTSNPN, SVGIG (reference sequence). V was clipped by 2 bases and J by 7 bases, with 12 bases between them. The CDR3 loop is CAWSRTGNQPQHF. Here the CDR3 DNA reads TGTGCCTGGAGTAGAACAGGGAACCAGCCCCAGCATTTT.

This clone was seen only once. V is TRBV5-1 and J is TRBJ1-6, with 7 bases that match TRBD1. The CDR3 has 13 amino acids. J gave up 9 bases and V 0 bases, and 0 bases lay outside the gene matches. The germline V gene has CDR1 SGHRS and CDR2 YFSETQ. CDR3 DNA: TGCGCCAGCAGCTTGGCAGGGGGTTCACCCCTCCACTTT. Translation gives CASSLAGGSPLHF. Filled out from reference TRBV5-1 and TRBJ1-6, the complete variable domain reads KAGVTQTPRYLIKTRGQQVTLSCSPISGHRSVSWYQQTPGQGLQFLFEYFSETQRNKGNFPGRFSGRQFSNSRSEMNVSTLELGDSALYLCASSLAGGSPLHFGNGTRLTVT.

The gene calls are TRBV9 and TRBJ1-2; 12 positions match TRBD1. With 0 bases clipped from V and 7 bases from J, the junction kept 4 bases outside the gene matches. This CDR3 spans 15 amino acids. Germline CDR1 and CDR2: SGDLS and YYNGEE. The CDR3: CASSVGGQGAFGYTF. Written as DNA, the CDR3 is TGTGCCAGCAGCGTAGGGGGACAGGGGGCTTTTGGCTACACCTTC.

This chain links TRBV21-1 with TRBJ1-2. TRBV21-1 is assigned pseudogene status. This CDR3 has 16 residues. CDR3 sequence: CASSKWTRENNYGYTF. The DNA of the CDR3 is TGTGCCAGCAGCAAATGGACTAGGGAAAATAACTATGGCTACACCTTC.

The CDR3 here is CAISDDRGLGNTGELFF. The CDR3 DNA reads as TGTGCCATCAGTGACGACAGGGGGCTCGGAAACACCGGGGAGCTGTTTTTT. The chain employs TRBV10-3 and TRBJ2-2; TRBD1 aligns across 10 bases. With V trimmed by 3 bases and J by 2 bases, 6 bases remained unmatched. In germline, CDR1 is ENHRY, CDR2 SYGVKD. CDR3 size: 17 residues.

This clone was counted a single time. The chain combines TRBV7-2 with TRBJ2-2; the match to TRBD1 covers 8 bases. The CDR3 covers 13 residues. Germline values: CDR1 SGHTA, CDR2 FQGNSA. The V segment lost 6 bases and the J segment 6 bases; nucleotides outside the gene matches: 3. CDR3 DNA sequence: TGTGCCAGCAGTTTACAGGGGGCCGGGGAGCTGTTTTTT. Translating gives CASSLQGAGELFF.

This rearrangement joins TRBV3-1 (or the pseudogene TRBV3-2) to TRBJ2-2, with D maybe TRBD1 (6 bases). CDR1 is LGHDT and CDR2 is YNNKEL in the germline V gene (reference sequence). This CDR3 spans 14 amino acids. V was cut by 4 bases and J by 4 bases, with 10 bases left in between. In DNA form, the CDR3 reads TGTGCCAGCAGCCTAGTGACAGGCACCGGGGAGCTGTTTTTT. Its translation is CASSLVTGTGELFF.

The CDR3 DNA reads as TGTGCCAGCAGTGGGGACAGGGGGCGCGAAAACACCATATATTTT. It yields the protein CASSGDRGRENTIYF. This chain connects TRBV9 to TRBJ1-3; 12 bases are shared with TRBD1. Trimming took 5 bases from V and 6 from J; bases not matched to a gene: 6. Germline V lookup: CDR1 SGDLS, CDR2 YYNGEE. The CDR3 runs to 15 residues.

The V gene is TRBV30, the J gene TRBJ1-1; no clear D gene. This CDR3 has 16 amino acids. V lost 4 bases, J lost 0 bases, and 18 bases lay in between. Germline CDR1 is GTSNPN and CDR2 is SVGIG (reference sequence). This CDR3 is CAWTAAAEHMNTEAFF. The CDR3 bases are TGTGCCTGGACCGCGGCGGCAGAACATATGAACACTGAAGCTTTCTTT.

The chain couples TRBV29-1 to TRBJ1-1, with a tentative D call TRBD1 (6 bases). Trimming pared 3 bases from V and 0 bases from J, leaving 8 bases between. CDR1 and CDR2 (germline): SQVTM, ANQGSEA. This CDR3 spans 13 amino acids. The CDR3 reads CSVERDMNTEAFF. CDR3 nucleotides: TGCAGCGTTGAGAGGGACATGAACACTGAAGCTTTCTTT.

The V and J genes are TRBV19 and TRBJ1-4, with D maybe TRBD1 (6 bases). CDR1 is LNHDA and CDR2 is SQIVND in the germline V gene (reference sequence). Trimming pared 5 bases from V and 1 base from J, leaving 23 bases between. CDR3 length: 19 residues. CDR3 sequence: CASSVGTPFQRRTNEKLFF. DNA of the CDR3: TGTGCCAGTAGTGTCGGGACACCTTTCCAAAGGCGAACTAATGAAAAACTGTTTTTT.

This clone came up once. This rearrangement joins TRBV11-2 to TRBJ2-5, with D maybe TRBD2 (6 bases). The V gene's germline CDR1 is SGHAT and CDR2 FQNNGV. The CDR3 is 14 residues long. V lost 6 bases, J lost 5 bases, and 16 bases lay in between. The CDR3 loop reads CASRLTGLTETQYF. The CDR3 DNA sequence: TGTGCCAGCAGATTAACGGGACTCACGGAGACCCAGTACTTC.

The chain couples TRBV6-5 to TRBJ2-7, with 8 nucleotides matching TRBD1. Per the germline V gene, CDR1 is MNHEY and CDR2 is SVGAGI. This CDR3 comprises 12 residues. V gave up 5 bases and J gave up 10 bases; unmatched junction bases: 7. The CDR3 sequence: CASSPGQGRQYF. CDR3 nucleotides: TGTGCCAGCAGTCCTGGACAGGGTCGACAGTACTTC.

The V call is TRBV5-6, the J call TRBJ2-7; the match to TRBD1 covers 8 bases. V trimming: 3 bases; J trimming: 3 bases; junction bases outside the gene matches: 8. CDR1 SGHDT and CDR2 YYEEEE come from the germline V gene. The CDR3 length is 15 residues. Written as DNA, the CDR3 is TGTGCCAGCAGCTACTCCCCGGACAGGGTCTACGAGCAGTACTTC. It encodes CASSYSPDRVYEQYF.

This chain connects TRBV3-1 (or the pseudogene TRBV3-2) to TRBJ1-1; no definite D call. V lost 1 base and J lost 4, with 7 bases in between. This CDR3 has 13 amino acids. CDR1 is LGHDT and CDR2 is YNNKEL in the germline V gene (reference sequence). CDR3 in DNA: TGTGCCAGCAGCCAAGTGCCGGGCACTGAAGCTTTCTTT. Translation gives CASSQVPGTEAFF.

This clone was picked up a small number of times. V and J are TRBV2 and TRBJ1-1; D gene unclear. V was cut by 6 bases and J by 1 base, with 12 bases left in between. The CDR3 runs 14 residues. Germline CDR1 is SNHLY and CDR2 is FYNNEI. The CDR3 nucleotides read TGTGCCAGCAGACTTGACACGCCGAACACTGAAGCTTTCTTT. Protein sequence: CASRLDTPNTEAFF.